One sample yielded the 9 T cell receptor beta chains listed below, sequenced in a study of shared clonotypes between healthy human individuals (dated by TCRdb to 2019 to 2021). Libraries were prepared through the immunoSEQ multiplex PCR assay. Held by TCRdb, this immuneACCESS table contains in-frame sequences only and omits some clones. Under half of the omission traces to an unresolved V gene where checked; the cause of the rest is unknown. This sample holds 950,000 to 1,200,000 clones; approximately 75% were observed only once. The ten most abundant clones make up more than 0.85% of the sample. Material: memory CD4+ T cells from PBMCs. Reading the label with the study, this specimen's cell subset or site is: CD45RA-negative fraction. All receptors derive from a man in his late teens or twenties in good health. Some clones in this sample may be carry-over from other donors' samples.

This chain joins TRBV20-1 and TRBJ1-1; D uncertain. This CDR3 spans 10 amino acids. Germline loops: CDR1 DFQATT, CDR2 SNEGSKA (reference sequence). The ends were cut back, 4 bases at V and 5 bases at J, with 5 bases in the middle. CDR3 region: CSAMGTEAFF. The CDR3 DNA sequence: TGCAGTGCTATGGGAACTGAAGCTTTCTTT.

The gene calls are TRBV2 and TRBJ2-5, with 11 nucleotides matching TRBD1. The length of the CDR3 is 15 residues. J lost 4 bases, V lost 6 bases, and 7 bases had no gene match. The germline CDR1 and CDR2 sequences are SNHLY and FYNNEI. This CDR3 reads CASRRGQGDGETQYF. The CDR3 DNA reads TGTGCCAGCAGACGGGGACAGGGGGACGGAGAGACCCAGTACTTC.

On this clone: Additional DNA sequences in this sample encode the identical CDR3. The J gene is TRBJ1-5, the V gene TRBV19, with D tentatively TRBD1 (6 bases). The CDR3 is 14 amino acids. Germline-derived CDR1 and CDR2 are LNHDA and SQIVND (reference sequence). V shed 3 bases and J shed 4 bases, with 10 bases lying between them. This CDR3 reads CASSINRGNQPQHF. The DNA of the CDR3 is TGTGCCAGTAGTATCAATAGGGGGAATCAGCCCCAGCATTTT.

The chain joins TRBV7-8 to TRBJ1-1, with a weak D call TRBD1 (5 bases). V gave up 2 bases and J gave up 4 bases, with 8 bases separating them. CDR3 length: 13 residues. The germline V gene has CDR1 SGHVS and CDR2 FQNEAQ. CDR3: CASSLNRGTEAFF. The CDR3, as DNA: TGTGCCAGCAGCTTAAATAGGGGCACTGAAGCTTTCTTT.

As regards this clone: Within the sample, other DNA sequences also encode this same CDR3. J is TRBJ1-5 and V is TRBV9, with D hard to call. V shed 0 bases and J shed 0 bases, with 7 bases lying between them. The germline V gene encodes CDR1 SGDLS and CDR2 YYNGEE. This CDR3 spans 15 amino acids. CDR3 sequence: CASSVDPYSNQPQHF. The CDR3 DNA sequence: TGTGCCAGCAGCGTAGACCCATATAGCAATCAGCCCCAGCATTTT.

This clone appeared a single time. The chain uses TRBV11-1 and TRBJ1-4; D ambiguous. Looked up from germline, CDR1 is SGHAT and CDR2 is FQDESV (reference sequence). The CDR3 is made up of 13 amino acids. Trimming pared 5 bases from V and 8 bases from J, leaving 12 bases between. The CDR3 region is CASSTASREKLFF. Written as DNA, the CDR3 is TGTGCCAGCAGCACCGCGTCTAGGGAAAAACTGTTTTTT.

Note on this clone: One junction end disagrees with the germline gene, perhaps due to a read error. The chain links TRBV5-1 to TRBJ2-6; D remains ambiguous. There are 15 residues in the CDR3. CDR1 is SGHRS, CDR2 YFSETQ, per germline. CDR3 sequence: CASGLSRPGANVLTF. The CDR3 DNA reads TGCGCCAGCGGCTTGAGCAGGCCTGGGGCCAACGTCCTGACTTTC.

The V and J genes are TRBV19 and TRBJ2-6; 7 bases map to TRBD2. Germline values: CDR1 LNHDA, CDR2 SQIVND (reference sequence). The length of the CDR3 is 18 residues. V shed 2 bases, J shed 2 bases, and the junction held 9 bases outside the gene matches. The CDR3 DNA sequence: TGTGCCAGTAGTATACTTACAACCCGGGGGGCTGGGGCCAACGTCCTGACTTTC. It yields the protein CASSILTTRGAGANVLTF.

The rearrangement links TRBV6-1 to TRBJ2-7, with D unclear. Germline CDR1 MNHNS, CDR2 SASEGT. Trimming removed 2 bases from V and 1 base from J, with 9 bases in between. This CDR3 contains 14 residues. CDR3 bases: TGTGCCAGCAGTGAAACTTTGAGATCCTACGAGCAGTACTTC. It yields the protein CASSETLRSYEQYF.